A few counts support the clone carrying this T cell receptor beta chain. Antigen unknown. This sample was taken from a study of T cells in localized non-small cell lung cancer. Whole-study results and caveats: Appearing in adjacent lung were a median roughly 59 of the top 100 tumor clones.

TCRdb's table, derived via immunoSEQ multiplex PCR, lists solely in-frame clones and lacks some. The sample includes 90,000 to 95,000 clones, around 90% of them seen just once. Source: PBMCs, taken before any cancer treatment. This clonotype was obtained from a woman aged 35-75 years with stage II squamous cell lung carcinoma.

CDR3 loop: CSASRDTEAFF. CDR3 in DNA: TGCAGTGCGTCCCGGGACACTGAAGCTTTCTTT. The chain couples TRBV20-1 to TRBJ1-1; no definite D call. The CDR3 extends over 11 amino acids. The ends were cut back, 6 bases at V and 3 bases at J, with 8 bases in the middle. The germline CDR1 and CDR2 sequences are DFQATT and SNEGSKA (reference sequence).